What follows describes a single TCR beta chain. The entry originates in a study of blood T cell repertoires in COVID-19. Study summary: Some COVID-19 samples were acute and others convalescent; all came from the United States, Italy and Spain. The cDNA or gDNA used as material had been derived from T cells, B-cell-depleted T cells, or PBMCs.

With 7 bases clipped from V and 4 bases from J, the junction kept 10 bases outside the gene matches. In germline, CDR1 is LNHDA, CDR2 SQIVND (reference sequence). The CDR3 loop spans 16 amino acids. Method: immunoSEQ multiplex PCR; TCRdb's copy keeps in-frame clones and lacks some. Here the sample spans around 97,000 clones, 82% being singletons. V and J are TRBV19 and TRBJ1-1, with 12 nucleotides matching TRBD1. The sequence was obtained from a man aged 70 or older with acute or convalescent COVID-19. The sequenced material came from peripheral blood. CDR3 loop: CASTGGQGAWGTEAFF. The CDR3 nucleotides read TGTGCCAGTACCGGGGGACAGGGGGCTTGGGGCACTGAAGCTTTCTTT.